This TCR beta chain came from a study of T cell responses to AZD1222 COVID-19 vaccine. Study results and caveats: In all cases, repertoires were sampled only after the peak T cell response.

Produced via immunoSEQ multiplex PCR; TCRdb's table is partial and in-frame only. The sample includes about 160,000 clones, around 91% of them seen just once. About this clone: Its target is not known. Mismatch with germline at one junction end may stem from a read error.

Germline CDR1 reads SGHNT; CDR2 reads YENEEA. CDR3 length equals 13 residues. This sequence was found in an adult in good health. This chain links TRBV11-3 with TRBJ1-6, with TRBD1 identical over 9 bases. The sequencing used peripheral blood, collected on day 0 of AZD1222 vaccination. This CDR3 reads CASSWDRDSPLHF. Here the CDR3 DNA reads TGTGCCAGCAGCTGGGACAGGGATTCGCCCCTCCACTTT.